This T cell receptor (beta chain) stems from a study of stem cell transplantation in POMP-related autoinflammatory disease. Findings of the study overall: Across all analyzed T-cell subsets, patients with PRAID tended toward reduced diversity and increased clonality. Patients with PRAID showed a restricted number of unique TRB V-J gene pairings.

Germline CDR1 SGHKS, CDR2 YYEKEE (reference sequence). The CDR3 has 15 amino acids. V was cut by 3 bases and J by 5 bases, with 14 bases left in between. TCRdb's copy holds only in-frame clones and misses some; the assay was immunoSEQ multiplex PCR. The repertoire holds tens of thousands of clones, with approximately 90% as singletons. In regard to this clone: The antigen is undetermined.

This sequence originates from a human patient with POMP-related autoinflammation and immune dysregulation (PRAID). These T cells may partly come from the graft donor. Sequences were derived from CD4+ T cells from PBMCs, sampled after stem cell transplantation. The chain uses TRBV5-5 and TRBJ2-2; TRBD1 is a possible D gene (7 bases). The CDR3, as DNA: TGTGCCAGCAGCTACAGGGGAGGAGAAACCGGGGAGCTGTTTTTT. Encoded protein: CASSYRGGETGELFF. The entire variable domain, with the rest obtained from reference TRBV5-5 and TRBJ2-2, is as follows: DAGVTQSPTHLIKTRGQQVTLRCSPISGHKSVSWYQQVLGQGPQFIFQYYEKEERGRGNFPDRFSARQFPNYSSELNVNALLLGDSALYLCASSYRGGETGELFFGEGSRLTVL.